The T cell receptor (beta chain) under discussion was sequenced for a study of cytomegalovirus exposure and HLA in healthy donors. 60 Vbeta and 13 Jbeta primers were used in PCR. The table came from immunoSEQ multiplex PCR; TCRdb's copy has only in-frame clones and leaves some out. Found here are 160,000 or so clones, around 72% of them singletons; the top ten hold approximately 6.8%. The sequencing sample was made of PBMCs. The receptor comes from a woman aged 40 to 49 in good health and CMV-seropositive.

The CDR3 region has the DNA TGTGCCAGCAGCTTTCGCGGGACCACAAAAGAGACCCAGTACTTC. It yields the protein CASSFRGTTKETQYF. The V call is TRBV5-4, the J call TRBJ2-5, with D perhaps matching TRBD2 (6 bases). Germline V gene lookup returns CDR1 SGHNT and CDR2 YYREEE (reference sequence). Trimming shortened V by 2 bases and J by 3 bases, and 14 bases separated the two germline ends. The CDR3 length is 15 residues.